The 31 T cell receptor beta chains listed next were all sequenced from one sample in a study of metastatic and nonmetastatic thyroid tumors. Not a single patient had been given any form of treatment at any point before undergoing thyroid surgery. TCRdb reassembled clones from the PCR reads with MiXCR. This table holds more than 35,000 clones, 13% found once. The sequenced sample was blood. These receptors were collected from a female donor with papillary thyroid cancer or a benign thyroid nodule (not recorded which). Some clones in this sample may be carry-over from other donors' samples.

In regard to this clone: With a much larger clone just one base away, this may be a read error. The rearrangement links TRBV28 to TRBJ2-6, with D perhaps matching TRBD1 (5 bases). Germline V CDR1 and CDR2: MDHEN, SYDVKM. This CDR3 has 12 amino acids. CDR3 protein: CASMLGANVLTF. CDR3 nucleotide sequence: TGTGCCAGCATGCTAGGGGCCAACGTCCTGACCTTC.

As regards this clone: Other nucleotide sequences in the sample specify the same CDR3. CDR3 DNA: TGCAGCGCCCCCTGGGCTGCAGGCTCCATCGGCGCAGATACGCAGTATTTT. Translated: CSAPWAAGSIGADTQYF. The chain is built from TRBV20-1 and TRBJ2-3; D is undetermined. CDR3 length: 17 amino acids. The V gene's germline CDR1 is DFQATT and CDR2 SNEGSKA (reference sequence).

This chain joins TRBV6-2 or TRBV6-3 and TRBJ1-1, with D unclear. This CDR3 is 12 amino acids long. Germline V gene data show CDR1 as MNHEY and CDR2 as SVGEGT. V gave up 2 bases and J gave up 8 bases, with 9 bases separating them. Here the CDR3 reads CASSYIETEAFF. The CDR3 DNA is TGTGCCAGCAGTTACATTGAGACAGAAGCTTTCTTT.

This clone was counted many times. This CDR3 reads CASSPRGATGELFF. As DNA, the CDR3 is TGTGCCAGCAGTCCTCGAGGGGCCACCGGGGAGCTGTTTTTT. This chain joins TRBV12-3 or TRBV12-4 and TRBJ2-2; D tentatively fits TRBD1 or TRBD2 (5 bases each). The V gene lost 5 bases and the J gene lost 4 bases, with 11 bases spanning the gap. The CDR3 totals 14 residues.

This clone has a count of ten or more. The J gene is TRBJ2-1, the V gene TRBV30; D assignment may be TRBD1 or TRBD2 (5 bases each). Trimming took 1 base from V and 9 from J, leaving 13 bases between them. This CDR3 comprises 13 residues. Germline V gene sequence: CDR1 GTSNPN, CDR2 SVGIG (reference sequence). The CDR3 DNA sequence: TGTGCCTGGAGTGCACTCGGGGCGGTTGAGCAGTTCTTC. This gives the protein CAWSALGAVEQFF.

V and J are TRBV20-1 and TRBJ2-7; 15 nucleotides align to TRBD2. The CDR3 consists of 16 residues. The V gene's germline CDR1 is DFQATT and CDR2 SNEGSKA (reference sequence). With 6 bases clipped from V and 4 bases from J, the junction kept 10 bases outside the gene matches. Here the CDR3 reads CSAGGGTSGRTYEQYF. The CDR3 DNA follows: TGCAGTGCAGGGGGTGGGACTAGCGGGAGGACGTACGAGCAGTACTTC.

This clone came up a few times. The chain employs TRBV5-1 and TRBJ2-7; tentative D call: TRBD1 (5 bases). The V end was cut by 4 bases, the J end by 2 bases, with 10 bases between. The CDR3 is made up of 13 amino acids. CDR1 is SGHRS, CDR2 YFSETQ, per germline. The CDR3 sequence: CASSVDNPYEQYF. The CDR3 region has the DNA TGCGCCAGCAGCGTGGACAACCCCTACGAGCAGTACTTC.

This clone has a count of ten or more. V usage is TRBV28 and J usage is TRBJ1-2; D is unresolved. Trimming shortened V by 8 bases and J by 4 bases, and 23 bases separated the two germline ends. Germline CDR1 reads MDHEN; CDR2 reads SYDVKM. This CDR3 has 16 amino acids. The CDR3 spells CASGGFGSKYGYGYTF. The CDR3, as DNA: TGTGCCAGCGGAGGGTTTGGCTCTAAGTACGGCTATGGCTACACCTTC.

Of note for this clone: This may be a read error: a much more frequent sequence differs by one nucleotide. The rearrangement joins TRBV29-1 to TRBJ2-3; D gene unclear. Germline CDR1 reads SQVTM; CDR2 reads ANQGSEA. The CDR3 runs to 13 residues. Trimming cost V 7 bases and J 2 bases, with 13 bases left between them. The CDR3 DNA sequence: TGCAGCGCCGGCAGTATCTACACAGATACGCAGTATTTT. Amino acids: CSAGSIYTDTQYF.

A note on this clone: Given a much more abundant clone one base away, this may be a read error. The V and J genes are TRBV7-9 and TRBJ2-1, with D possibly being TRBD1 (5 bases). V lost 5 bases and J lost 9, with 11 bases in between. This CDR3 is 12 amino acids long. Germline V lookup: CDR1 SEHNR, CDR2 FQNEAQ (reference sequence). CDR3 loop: CASSAAGFEQFF. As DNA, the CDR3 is TGTGCCAGCAGCGCAGCAGGGTTTGAGCAGTTCTTC.

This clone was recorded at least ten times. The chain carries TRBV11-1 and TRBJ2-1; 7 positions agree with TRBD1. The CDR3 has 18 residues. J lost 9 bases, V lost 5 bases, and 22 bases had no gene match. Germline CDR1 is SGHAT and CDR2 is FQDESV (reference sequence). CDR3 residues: CASSPRPGQKRLSIEQFF. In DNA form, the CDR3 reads TGTGCCAGCAGCCCAAGGCCGGGACAGAAACGCCTATCGATTGAGCAGTTCTTC.

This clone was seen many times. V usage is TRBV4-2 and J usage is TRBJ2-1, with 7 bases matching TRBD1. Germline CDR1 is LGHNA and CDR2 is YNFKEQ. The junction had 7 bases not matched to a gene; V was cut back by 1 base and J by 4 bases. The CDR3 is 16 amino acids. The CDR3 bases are TGTGCCAGCAGCCAAGCAAAGGGACAGACTTACAATGAGCAGTTCTTC. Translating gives CASSQAKGQTYNEQFF.

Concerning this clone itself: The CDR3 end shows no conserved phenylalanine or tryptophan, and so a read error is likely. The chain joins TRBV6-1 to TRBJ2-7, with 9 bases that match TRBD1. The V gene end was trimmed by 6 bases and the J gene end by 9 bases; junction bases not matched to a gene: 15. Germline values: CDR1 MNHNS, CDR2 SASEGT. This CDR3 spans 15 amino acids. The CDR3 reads CASSTDRGEGVVQYL. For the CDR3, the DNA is TGTGCCAGCAGCACCGACAGGGGGGAAGGGGTGGTGCAGTACTTA.

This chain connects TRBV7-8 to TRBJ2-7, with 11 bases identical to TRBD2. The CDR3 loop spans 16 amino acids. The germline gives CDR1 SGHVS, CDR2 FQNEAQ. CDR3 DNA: TGTGAAAGCAGCCCCGGGACTAGCGGAGCCCCCTACGAGCAGTACTTC. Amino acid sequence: CESSPGTSGAPYEQYF.

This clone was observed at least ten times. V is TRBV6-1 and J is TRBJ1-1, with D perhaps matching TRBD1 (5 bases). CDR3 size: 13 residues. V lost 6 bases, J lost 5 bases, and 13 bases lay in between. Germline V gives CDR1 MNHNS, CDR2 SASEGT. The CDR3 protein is CASREGWKTEAFF. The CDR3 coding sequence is TGTGCCAGCAGAGAGGGGTGGAAAACTGAAGCTTTCTTT.

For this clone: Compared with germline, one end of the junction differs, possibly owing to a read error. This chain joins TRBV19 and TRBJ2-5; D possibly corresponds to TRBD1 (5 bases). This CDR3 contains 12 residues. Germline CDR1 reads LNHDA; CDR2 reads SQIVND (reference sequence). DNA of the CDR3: TGTTCCAGTAGACAGTCGCGGGAGACCCAGTACTTC. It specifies CSSRQSRETQYF.

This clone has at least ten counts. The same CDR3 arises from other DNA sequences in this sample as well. CDR3 loop: CASRIGNTIYF. CDR3 nucleotides: TGTGCCAGCAGGATTGGAAACACCATATATTTT. The chain links TRBV12-3 or TRBV12-4 to TRBJ1-3; unclear D gene. The V end lost 6 bases, the J end lost 3 bases, and 3 bases lay between the germline ends. The CDR3 has 11 amino acids.

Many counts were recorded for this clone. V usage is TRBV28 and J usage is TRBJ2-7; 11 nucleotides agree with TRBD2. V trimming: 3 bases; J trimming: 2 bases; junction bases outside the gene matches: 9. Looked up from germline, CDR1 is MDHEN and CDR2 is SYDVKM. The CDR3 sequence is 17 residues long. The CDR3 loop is CASSFPTTSGTTYEQYF. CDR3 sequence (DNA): TGTGCCAGCAGTTTCCCGACGACTAGCGGGACAACCTACGAGCAGTACTTC.

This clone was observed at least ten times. The CDR3 DNA reads TGCGCCAGCAGCCAAGACCCGACTAGCGGGAGCTCTGGGGCCAACGTCCTGACTTTC. Protein sequence: CASSQDPTSGSSGANVLTF. The chain links TRBV4-1 to TRBJ2-6; the match to TRBD2 covers 12 bases. The CDR3 consists of 19 residues. Looked up from germline, CDR1 is MGHRA and CDR2 is YSYEKL. The trim removed 0 bases at V and 0 bases at J, leaving 3 bases unmatched.

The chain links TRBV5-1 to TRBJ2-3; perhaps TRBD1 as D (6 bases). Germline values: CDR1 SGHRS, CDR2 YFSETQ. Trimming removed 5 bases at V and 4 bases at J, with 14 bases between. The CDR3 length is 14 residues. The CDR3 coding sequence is TGCGCCAGCAGGGAAACAGGGTGCTCAGATACGCAGTATTTT. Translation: CASRETGCSDTQYF.

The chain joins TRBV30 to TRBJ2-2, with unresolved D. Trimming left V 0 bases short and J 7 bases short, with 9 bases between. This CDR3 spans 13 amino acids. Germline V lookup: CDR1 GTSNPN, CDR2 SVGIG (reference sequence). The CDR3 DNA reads TGTGCCTGGAGTGTATCGGGTAGCGGGGAGCTGTTTTTT. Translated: CAWSVSGSGELFF.

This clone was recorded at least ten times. The CDR3 sequence: CAISVKDDTEAFF. CDR3 coding DNA: TGTGCCATCAGTGTTAAGGACGACACTGAAGCTTTCTTT. The V call is TRBV10-3, the J call TRBJ1-1; no clear D gene. CDR3 length equals 13 residues. From germline, CDR1 is ENHRY and CDR2 SYGVKD. V lost 4 bases and J 3 bases, leaving 9 bases between the germline ends.

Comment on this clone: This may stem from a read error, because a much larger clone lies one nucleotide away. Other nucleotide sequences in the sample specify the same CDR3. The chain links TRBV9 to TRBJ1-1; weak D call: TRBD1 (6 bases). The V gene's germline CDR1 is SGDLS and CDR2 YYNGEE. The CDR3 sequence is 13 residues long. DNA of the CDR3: TGCGCCAGCAGCGTAGCTACTGGGACAGAAGCTTTCTTT. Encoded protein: CASSVATGTEAFF.

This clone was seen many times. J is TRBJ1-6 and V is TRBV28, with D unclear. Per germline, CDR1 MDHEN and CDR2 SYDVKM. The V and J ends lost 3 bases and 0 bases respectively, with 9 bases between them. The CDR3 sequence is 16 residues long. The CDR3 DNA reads TGTGCCAGCAGTTTGGACGGTATCTCCTATAATTCACCCCTCCACTTT. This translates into CASSLDGISYNSPLHF.

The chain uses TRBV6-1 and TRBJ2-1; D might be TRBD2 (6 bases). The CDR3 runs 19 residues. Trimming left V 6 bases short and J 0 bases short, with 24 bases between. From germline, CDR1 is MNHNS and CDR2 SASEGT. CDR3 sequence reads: CASSLDPVLAPSSYNEQFF. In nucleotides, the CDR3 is TGTGCCAGCAGCCTAGACCCGGTACTAGCTCCGAGCTCCTACAATGAGCAGTTCTTC.

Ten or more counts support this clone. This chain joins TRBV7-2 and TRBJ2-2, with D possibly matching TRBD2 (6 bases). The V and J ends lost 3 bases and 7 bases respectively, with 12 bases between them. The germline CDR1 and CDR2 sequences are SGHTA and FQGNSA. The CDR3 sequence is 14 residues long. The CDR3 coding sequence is TGTGCCAGCAGCTTGGGTAGCGGCCTCGGGGAGCTGTTTTTT. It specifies CASSLGSGLGELFF.

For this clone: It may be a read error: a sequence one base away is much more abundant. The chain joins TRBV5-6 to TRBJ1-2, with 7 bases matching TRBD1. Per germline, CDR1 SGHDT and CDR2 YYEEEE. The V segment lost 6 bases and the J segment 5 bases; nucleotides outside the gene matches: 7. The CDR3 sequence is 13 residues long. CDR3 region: CASTKTGFYGYTF. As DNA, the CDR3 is TGTGCCAGCACCAAGACAGGGTTTTATGGCTACACCTTC.

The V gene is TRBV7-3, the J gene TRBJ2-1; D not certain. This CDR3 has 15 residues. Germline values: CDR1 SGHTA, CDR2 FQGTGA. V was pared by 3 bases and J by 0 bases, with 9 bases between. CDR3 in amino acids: CASSFARNSYNEQFF. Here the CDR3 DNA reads TGTGCCAGCAGCTTCGCGCGGAACTCCTACAATGAGCAGTTCTTC.

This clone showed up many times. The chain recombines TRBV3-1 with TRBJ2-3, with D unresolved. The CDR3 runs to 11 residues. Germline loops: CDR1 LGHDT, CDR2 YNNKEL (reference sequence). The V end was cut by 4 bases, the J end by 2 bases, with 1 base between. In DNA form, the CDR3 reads TGTGCCAGCAGCCTCACAGATACGCAGTATTTT. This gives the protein CASSLTDTQYF.

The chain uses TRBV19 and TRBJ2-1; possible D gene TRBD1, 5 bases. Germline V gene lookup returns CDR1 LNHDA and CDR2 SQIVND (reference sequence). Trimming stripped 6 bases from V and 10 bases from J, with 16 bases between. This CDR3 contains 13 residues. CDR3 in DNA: TGTGCCAGTAGCATCCCTCAGGGTGGAGAGCAGTTCTTC. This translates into CASSIPQGGEQFF.

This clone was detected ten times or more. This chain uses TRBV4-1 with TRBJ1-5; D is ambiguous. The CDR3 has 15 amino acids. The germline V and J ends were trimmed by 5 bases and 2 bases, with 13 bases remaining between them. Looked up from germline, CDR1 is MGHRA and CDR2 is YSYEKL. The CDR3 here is CASSISAGGNQPQHF. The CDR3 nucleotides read TGCGCCAGCAGCATATCAGCGGGAGGCAATCAGCCCCAGCATTTT.